The entry below gives a single T cell receptor (beta chain) sequence along with its context. Its antigen remains undetermined. A single base separates this from a much larger clone, so it may be a read error. Ophthalmopathy patients had moderately to severely active disease, with a Clinical Activity Score of 3 or more, a NOSPECS grade of 4 or more, and a disease duration of less than 3 months. Exclusion was applied to patients with uncontrolled infections, other autoimmune diseases, pregnancy or lactation. Diagnoses relied on clinical symptoms, serum thyroxine and TRAb, thyroid ultrasound and orbital computed tomography. Ficoll-Paque density gradient centrifugation was used to isolate PBMCs from 9.5 to 10 ml of fresh peripheral blood. Total RNA was extracted with Trizol reagent, and quality was checked on an Agilent 2100 Bioanalyzer. According to the germline V gene, CDR1 reads SGHDN and CDR2 reads FVKESK. Its CDR3 holds 16 amino acids, cysteine through phenylalanine. Only the CDR3 region is kept as DNA, spanning 48 bases read in frame from base 1.

This record comes from a study of T cells in Graves' hyperthyroidism and ophthalmopathy (dated by TCRdb to between 2018 and 2020). A note on the overall study: Peripheral blood was sampled at the time of initial diagnosis, prior to any treatment. The study also compared thyroid tissue and blood T-cell repertoires from about 6 Graves' hyperthyroidism patients. TCR Vbeta CDR3 sequencing of 130 to 150 peripheral blood samples (approximately 44 ophthalmopathy, 75 to 85 hyperthyroidism and roughly 17 progressor patients) is reported in the paper. A discovery cohort of about a hundred patients, roughly 40 with Graves' ophthalmopathy and approximately 55 with stable Graves' hyperthyroidism, was used to find distinguishing TCR V-J signatures. Following sampling, methimazole starting at 30 mg daily was given to hyperthyroidism patients, and high-dose intravenous methylprednisolone was given to ophthalmopathy patients. The 85 to 100 discovery patients were randomly split 7:3 into training and test sets. Prospective prediction of ophthalmopathy was tested in an independent validation cohort of approximately 19 hyperthyroidism patients and some 17 patients who later progressed to ophthalmopathy. Beyond this particular receptor, the publication reports: No statistical method was used to fix the sample size in advance, and group allocation was not hidden from the investigators. A model built on a 13 V-J signature distinguished ophthalmopathy from stable hyperthyroidism, reaching 85% to 90% sensitivity and approximately 83% specificity in cross-validation and 80%/75% in testing. Blood samples also contained most of the expanded thyroid clonotypes (frequency above 0.001), which suggests that blood repertoires may reflect thyroid immune responses. In validation, progression to ophthalmopathy was predicted by the model with more than 65% sensitivity and around 75% specificity, a median of roughly 6.4 months before onset.

The TCR beta CDR3 regions were amplified from RNA transcripts. The first round of RT-PCR for the TCR CDR3 was performed with the HTBI primer set and the Qiagen OneStep RT-PCR kit. Libraries were constructed in a second round of multiplex PCR, after which size selection and purification were performed. Sequencing of the libraries was done on an Illumina HiSeq2000 using paired-end 100 bp reads. For the original study's pipeline: SOAPnuke was used to process the raw data, throwing out any read that contained adapters or uncalled bases, had a mean Phred below 15, or lacked an exact constant-primer or identifier match. High-quality paired reads were merged using COPE v1.2.5, and each unique nucleotide sequence was defined as a clonotype. MiTCR v1.1 was used to align clonotypes to the IMGT TRBV, TRBD and TRBJ reference segments. Analysis was restricted to V-J combinations with a frequency above 0.0001, which covered roughly 99% of repertoires. The TCS score was defined as the ratio of F50 (clonal expansion) to E x V (chaos), calculated using BLOSUM62-based TCRdist between CDR3 peptides within each V-J. Welch's t-statistics and random forest reduced just over 500 V-J features to roughly 13, which were used in a naive Bayes classifier (R e1071). TCRdb reprocessing: public reads trimmed at Q25 with fastp, clones called with MiXCR, in-frame beta chains kept. Identical CDR3 proteins give one entry, which carries the most common genes and DNA. TCRdb's processing, not the authors' own work, is the source of the V and J calls. The sample contains about 380,000 distinct CDR3 sequences, 18% of them found a single time. 40% to 45% of the sample belongs to the ten largest clones.

What was sequenced was blood. This receptor was identified in a man aged 18 to 29 with Graves' ophthalmopathy. Rearrangement joined TRBV14 to TRBJ2-3; TRBD2 fits 14 bases in the junction. CDR3 loop: CASSQGTSGGYDTQCF. Read as DNA, the sequence is TGTGCCAGCAGCCAAGGGACTAGCGGGGGGTACGATACGCAGTGTTTT.